The 28 T cell receptor beta chains below come from one sample, sequenced in a study of T cells after yellow fever vaccination. TCRdb redid the calling of the 5' RACE reads with MiXCR, one entry per CDR3 protein. This table has 300,000 to 350,000 distinct CDR3 sequences, about 10% appearing once. This material consisted of CD4+ T cells sorted from PBMCs, taken 45 days after the yellow fever booster vaccination. The receptors come from a man younger than 35 who received the YFV17D yellow fever vaccine.

The V call is TRBV3-1, the J call TRBJ1-2; 8 nucleotides align to TRBD1. CDR1 is LGHDT, CDR2 YNNKEL, per germline (reference sequence). There are 16 residues in the CDR3. V lost 3 bases to trimming and J lost 3 bases; unmatched junction nucleotides: 9. The CDR3 is CASSHWTGRHYYGYTF. The CDR3 DNA sequence: TGTGCCAGCAGCCATTGGACAGGGCGTCACTACTATGGCTACACCTTC.

This clonotype was seen only a few times. The CDR3 reads CSVDPSSTDTQYF. CDR3 in DNA: TGCAGCGTTGACCCCTCTAGCACAGATACGCAGTATTTT. The V gene is TRBV29-1, the J gene TRBJ2-3, with D unclear. V lost 3 bases, J lost 0 bases, and 7 bases lay in between. This CDR3 spans 13 amino acids. CDR1 and CDR2 (germline): SQVTM, ANQGSEA.

This clonotype was detected only a few times. The chain is built from TRBV5-1 and TRBJ2-5, with 7 bases aligning to TRBD2. Germline V gene sequence: CDR1 SGHRS, CDR2 YFSETQ. The length of the CDR3 is 15 residues. V shed 3 bases, J shed 2 bases, and the junction held 7 bases outside the gene matches. CDR3 coding DNA: TGCGCCAGCAGCTCTCCTAGCGGAGCGCAAGAGACCCAGTACTTC. This codes for CASSSPSGAQETQYF.

The gene calls are TRBV6-6 and TRBJ1-6; 8 positions match TRBD1. The CDR3 extends over 15 amino acids. V lost 5 bases and J lost 5; bases outside the gene matches: 5. CDR1 is MNHNY and CDR2 is SVGAGI in the germline V gene (reference sequence). CDR3 DNA sequence: TGTGCCAGCAGTCGACCACAGGGGGATAATTCACCCCTCCACTTT. Translated: CASSRPQGDNSPLHF.

This clonotype was seen more than once but under ten times. The chain uses TRBV9 and TRBJ2-1; 7 positions match TRBD1. The CDR3 runs 16 residues. In germline, CDR1 is SGDLS, CDR2 YYNGEE. With 3 bases clipped from V and 3 bases from J, the junction kept 9 bases outside the gene matches. CDR3 sequence reads: CASSARGDRNYNEQFF. CDR3 bases: TGTGCCAGCAGCGCCCGAGGGGACAGAAACTACAATGAGCAGTTCTTC.

The chain joins TRBV28 to TRBJ1-1; possible D gene TRBD1, 5 bases. The CDR3 loop spans 14 amino acids. V lost 2 bases and J 11 bases, leaving 18 bases between the germline ends. Germline V gene lookup returns CDR1 MDHEN and CDR2 SYDVKM. CDR3 loop: CASSLGAGQSEAFF. The CDR3, as DNA: TGTGCCAGCAGTTTAGGTGCGGGGCAGTCCGAGGCTTTCTTT.

The DNA for the CDR3 is TGTGCCAGCAGCGCCTTACAGGGGGCCCCGAACACCGGGGAGCTGTTTTTT. It specifies CASSALQGAPNTGELFF. The chain couples TRBV9 to TRBJ2-2; 9 bases are a match to TRBD1. With V trimmed by 3 bases and J by 0 bases, 6 bases remained unmatched. The germline CDR1 and CDR2 sequences are SGDLS and YYNGEE. The CDR3 covers 17 residues.

At least ten counts were recorded for this clonotype. V usage is TRBV7-9 and J usage is TRBJ1-1; D call uncertain. The CDR3 sequence is 13 residues long. Germline V gives CDR1 SEHNR, CDR2 FQNEAQ (reference sequence). Trimming took off 3 bases at V and 9 bases at J, with 14 bases between the two ends. CDR3 protein: CASSFDFAEKAFF. CDR3 DNA sequence: TGTGCCAGCAGCTTTGATTTTGCCGAGAAAGCTTTCTTT.

This clonotype was seen only a few times. The V gene is TRBV20-1, the J gene TRBJ2-7; tentative D call: TRBD2 (7 bases). This CDR3 is built from 14 residues. Germline-derived CDR1 and CDR2 are DFQATT and SNEGSKA (reference sequence). Trimming cost V 5 bases and J 6 bases, with 20 bases left between them. The CDR3: CSAGKGGGVSEQYF. The DNA of the CDR3 is TGCAGTGCTGGGAAGGGAGGGGGAGTGAGCGAGCAGTACTTC.

This clonotype was counted a few times. The rearrangement uses TRBV15 and TRBJ1-5; possibly TRBD1 for D (5 bases). The CDR3 covers 17 residues. The ends were cut back, 2 bases at V and 3 bases at J, with 17 bases in the middle. Germline values: CDR1 LNHNV, CDR2 YYDKDF (reference sequence). CDR3: CATSRPTRGPPNQPQHF. CDR3 nucleotides: TGTGCCACCAGCAGACCTACAAGGGGCCCACCCAATCAGCCCCAGCATTTT.

This clonotype was seen a few times. V and J are TRBV12-3 or TRBV12-4 and TRBJ2-1; possibly TRBD2 for D (5 bases). The CDR3 is 16 residues long. V was cut by 7 bases and J by 0 bases, with 16 bases left in between. For the CDR3, the DNA is TGTGCCAGCACCGAGGCCGGGAAGAGCTCCTACAATGAGCAGTTCTTC. It specifies CASTEAGKSSYNEQFF.

This CDR3 is CASSLTEGNYGYTF. In nucleotides, the CDR3 is TGTGCCAGCAGCTTAACTGAGGGGAACTATGGCTACACCTTC. The gene calls are TRBV7-2 and TRBJ1-2; TRBD1 might be the D (5 bases). CDR1 is SGHTA and CDR2 is FQGNSA in the germline V gene. Trimming removed 2 bases at V and 2 bases at J, with 9 bases between. The CDR3 runs 14 residues.

The J gene is TRBJ2-1, the V gene TRBV20-1; a possible D gene is TRBD2 (7 bases). Germline CDR1 DFQATT, CDR2 SNEGSKA (reference sequence). V was cut by 5 bases and J by 5 bases, with 10 bases left in between. The CDR3 is 12 residues long. The CDR3 sequence is CSAGGGHNEQFF. The CDR3 region has the DNA TGCAGTGCTGGGGGGGGCCACAATGAGCAGTTCTTC.

The chain couples TRBV28 to TRBJ2-3, with D perhaps matching TRBD1 (5 bases). The germline V and J ends were trimmed by 7 bases and 1 base, with 15 bases remaining between them. Germline CDR1 reads MDHEN; CDR2 reads SYDVKM. The CDR3 loop spans 15 amino acids. The CDR3 loop is CASTPAGAGTDTQYF. As DNA, the CDR3 is TGTGCCAGCACCCCTGCTGGGGCCGGCACAGATACGCAGTATTTT.

Only a few counts were recorded for this clonotype. The V call is TRBV23-1, the J call TRBJ1-4, with 11 nucleotides matching TRBD1. TRBV23-1 is designated an ORF whose function remains uncertain. Trimming removed 3 bases from V and 5 bases from J; junction bases left unmatched: 20. This CDR3 has 21 amino acids. CDR3 residues: CASSHYGHSGQGVRRNEKLFF. The CDR3 DNA is TGCGCCAGCAGTCATTACGGTCATTCGGGACAGGGGGTTAGAAGGAATGAAAAACTGTTTTTT.

The chain recombines TRBV18 with TRBJ1-1, with D unresolved. V gave up 10 bases and J gave up 4 bases, with 19 bases separating them. The CDR3 totals 14 residues. In germline, CDR1 is KGHSH, CDR2 LQKENI. This chain's CDR3 is CAIRGEGMSTEAFF. Here the CDR3 DNA reads TGTGCCATCCGCGGGGAGGGCATGAGCACTGAAGCTTTCTTT. Variable domain in full (rest from reference TRBV18 and TRBJ1-1): NAGVMQNPRHLVRRRGQEARLRCSPMKGHSHVYWYRQLPEEGLKFMVYLQKENIIDESGMPKERFSAEFPKEGPSILRIQQVVRGDSAAYFCAIRGEGMSTEAFFGQGTRLTVV.

V gene TRBV6-5 combines with J gene TRBJ1-2; D might be TRBD1 (5 bases). CDR1 is MNHEY and CDR2 is SVGAGI in the germline V gene. V lost 6 bases and J lost 8, with 22 bases in between. This CDR3 is 15 amino acids long. Written as DNA, the CDR3 is TGTGCCAGCAGCAAGCTAAGGGACGGCGGTGGGGGCTACACCTTC. As protein: CASSKLRDGGGGYTF.

The sample holds many counts of this clonotype. The genes are TRBV4-3 and TRBJ2-3, with 12 positions matching TRBD2. CDR1 LGHNA and CDR2 YSLEER come from the germline V gene. V shed 4 bases, J shed 2 bases, and the junction held 1 base outside the gene matches. CDR3 size: 15 residues. CDR3: CASSRTSGVTDTQYF. The CDR3 DNA is TGCGCCAGCAGCCGGACTAGCGGGGTCACAGATACGCAGTATTTT.

This chain joins TRBV2 and TRBJ1-6; 7 bases line up with TRBD1. The trim removed 2 bases at V and 10 bases at J, leaving 8 bases unmatched. This CDR3 has 15 residues. Germline values: CDR1 SNHLY, CDR2 FYNNEI. CDR3 in DNA: TGTGCCAGCAGTGAAAGGACAGGTGAAGTCTCACCCCTCCACTTT. Protein product: CASSERTGEVSPLHF. Variable domain in full (rest from reference TRBV2 and TRBJ1-6): EPEVTQTPSHQVTQMGQEVILRCVPISNHLYFYWYRQILGQKVEFLVSFYNNEISEKSEIFDDQFSVERPDGSNFTLKIRSTKLEDSAMYFCASSERTGEVSPLHFGNGTRLTVT.

In this sample, this clonotype turned up a few times. This chain uses TRBV11-2 with TRBJ2-3; 8 nucleotides match TRBD2. V gave up 8 bases and J gave up 0 bases; unmatched junction bases: 7. The CDR3 extends over 15 amino acids. Germline assignment: CDR1 SGHAT and CDR2 FQNNGV. CDR3 residues: CASSRGGISTDTQYF. In DNA form, the CDR3 reads TGTGCCAGCTCCCGGGGGGGAATTAGCACAGATACGCAGTATTTT.

V gene TRBV4-2 combines with J gene TRBJ2-3, with D maybe TRBD2 (5 bases). The CDR3 sequence is 15 residues long. Germline-derived CDR1 and CDR2 are LGHNA and YNFKEQ. The V and J ends lost 0 bases and 4 bases respectively, with 11 bases between them. CDR3 protein: CASSQELEASDTQYF. Written as DNA, the CDR3 is TGTGCCAGCAGCCAAGAACTAGAAGCTTCAGATACGCAGTATTTT.

This clonotype was found a few times. The gene calls are TRBV6-5 and TRBJ2-3; no clear D. The germline CDR1 and CDR2 sequences are MNHEY and SVGAGI. Deletions cut 0 bases from V and 0 bases from J, with 10 bases between. This CDR3 has 16 residues. CDR3 amino acids: CASSYSASFSTDTQYF. The DNA for the CDR3 is TGTGCCAGCAGTTACTCAGCCAGTTTTAGCACAGATACGCAGTATTTT.

This clonotype has only a few counts. This chain uses TRBV7-2 with TRBJ1-5; TRBD1 agrees at 11 bases. Germline lookup yields CDR1 SGHTA and CDR2 FQGNSA. The junction had 12 bases not matched to a gene; V was cut back by 5 bases and J by 9 bases. The CDR3 contains 16 residues. DNA of the CDR3: TGTGCCAGCAGCCCAGGGACAGGGGGGTTGGTTGGGCCCCAGCATTTT. Protein sequence: CASSPGTGGLVGPQHF. Variable domain in full (rest from reference TRBV7-2 and TRBJ1-5): GAGVSQSPSNKVTEKGKDVELRCDPISGHTALYWYRQSLGQGLEFLIYFQGNSAPDKSGLPSDRFSAERTGGSVSTLTIQRTQQEDSAVYLCASSPGTGGLVGPQHFGDGTRLSIL.

This rearrangement joins TRBV11-2 to TRBJ1-2; 7 nucleotides align to TRBD1. Germline CDR1 and CDR2: SGHAT and FQNNGV. The J segment lost 4 bases and the V segment lost 4 bases, leaving 3 bases of the junction unmatched. This CDR3 contains 13 residues. The CDR3 region has the DNA TGTGCCAGCAGCTCCAGGGGGGTCTATGGCTACACCTTC. Its protein is CASSSRGVYGYTF.

The gene calls are TRBV30 and TRBJ1-2, with D possibly being TRBD1 (5 bases). The V end was cut by 3 bases, the J end by 0 bases, with 8 bases between. This CDR3 has 13 amino acids. The germline gives CDR1 GTSNPN, CDR2 SVGIG (reference sequence). For the CDR3, the DNA is TGTGCCTGGAGCCCGGGGGCTAACTATGGCTACACCTTC. As protein: CAWSPGANYGYTF.

The CDR3, as DNA: TGTGCCAGCAGAGCCTCCCGGGACGAATTAAACTACGAGCAGTACTTC. It yields the protein CASRASRDELNYEQYF. The V call is TRBV2, the J call TRBJ2-7; the D call may be TRBD1 or TRBD2 (5 bases each). This CDR3 is 16 amino acids long. CDR1 is SNHLY, CDR2 FYNNEI, per germline. V gave up 6 bases and J gave up 3 bases, with 21 bases separating them.

V and J are TRBV7-9 and TRBJ2-2, with D uncertain. This CDR3 region has 14 residues. Per germline, CDR1 SEHNR and CDR2 FQNEAQ (reference sequence). Trimming stripped 4 bases from V and 5 bases from J, with 11 bases between. The DNA of the CDR3 is TGTGCCAGCAGCTCCCGTTTTGGTACCGGGGAGCTGTTTTTT. Protein sequence: CASSSRFGTGELFF.

In its sample, this clonotype was seen a few times. The J gene is TRBJ1-1, the V gene TRBV18; D is possibly TRBD1 (6 bases). There are 13 residues in the CDR3. The V and J ends lost 4 bases and 4 bases respectively, with 10 bases between them. Germline CDR1 reads KGHSH; CDR2 reads LQKENI. The CDR3 nucleotides read TGTGCCAGCTCACGAGACAGGATCACTGAAGCTTTCTTT. This encodes CASSRDRITEAFF.